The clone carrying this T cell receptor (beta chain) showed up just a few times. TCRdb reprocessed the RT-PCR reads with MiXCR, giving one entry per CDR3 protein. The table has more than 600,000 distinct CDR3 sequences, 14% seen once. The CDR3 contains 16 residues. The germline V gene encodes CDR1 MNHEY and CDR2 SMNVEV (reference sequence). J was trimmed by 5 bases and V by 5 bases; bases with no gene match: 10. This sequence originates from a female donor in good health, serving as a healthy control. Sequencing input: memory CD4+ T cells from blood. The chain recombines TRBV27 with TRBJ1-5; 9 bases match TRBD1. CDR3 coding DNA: TGTGCCAGCAGTACCAACAGGGGGCGCGTGGATCAGCCCCAGCATTTT. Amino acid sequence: CASSTNRGRVDQPQHF.